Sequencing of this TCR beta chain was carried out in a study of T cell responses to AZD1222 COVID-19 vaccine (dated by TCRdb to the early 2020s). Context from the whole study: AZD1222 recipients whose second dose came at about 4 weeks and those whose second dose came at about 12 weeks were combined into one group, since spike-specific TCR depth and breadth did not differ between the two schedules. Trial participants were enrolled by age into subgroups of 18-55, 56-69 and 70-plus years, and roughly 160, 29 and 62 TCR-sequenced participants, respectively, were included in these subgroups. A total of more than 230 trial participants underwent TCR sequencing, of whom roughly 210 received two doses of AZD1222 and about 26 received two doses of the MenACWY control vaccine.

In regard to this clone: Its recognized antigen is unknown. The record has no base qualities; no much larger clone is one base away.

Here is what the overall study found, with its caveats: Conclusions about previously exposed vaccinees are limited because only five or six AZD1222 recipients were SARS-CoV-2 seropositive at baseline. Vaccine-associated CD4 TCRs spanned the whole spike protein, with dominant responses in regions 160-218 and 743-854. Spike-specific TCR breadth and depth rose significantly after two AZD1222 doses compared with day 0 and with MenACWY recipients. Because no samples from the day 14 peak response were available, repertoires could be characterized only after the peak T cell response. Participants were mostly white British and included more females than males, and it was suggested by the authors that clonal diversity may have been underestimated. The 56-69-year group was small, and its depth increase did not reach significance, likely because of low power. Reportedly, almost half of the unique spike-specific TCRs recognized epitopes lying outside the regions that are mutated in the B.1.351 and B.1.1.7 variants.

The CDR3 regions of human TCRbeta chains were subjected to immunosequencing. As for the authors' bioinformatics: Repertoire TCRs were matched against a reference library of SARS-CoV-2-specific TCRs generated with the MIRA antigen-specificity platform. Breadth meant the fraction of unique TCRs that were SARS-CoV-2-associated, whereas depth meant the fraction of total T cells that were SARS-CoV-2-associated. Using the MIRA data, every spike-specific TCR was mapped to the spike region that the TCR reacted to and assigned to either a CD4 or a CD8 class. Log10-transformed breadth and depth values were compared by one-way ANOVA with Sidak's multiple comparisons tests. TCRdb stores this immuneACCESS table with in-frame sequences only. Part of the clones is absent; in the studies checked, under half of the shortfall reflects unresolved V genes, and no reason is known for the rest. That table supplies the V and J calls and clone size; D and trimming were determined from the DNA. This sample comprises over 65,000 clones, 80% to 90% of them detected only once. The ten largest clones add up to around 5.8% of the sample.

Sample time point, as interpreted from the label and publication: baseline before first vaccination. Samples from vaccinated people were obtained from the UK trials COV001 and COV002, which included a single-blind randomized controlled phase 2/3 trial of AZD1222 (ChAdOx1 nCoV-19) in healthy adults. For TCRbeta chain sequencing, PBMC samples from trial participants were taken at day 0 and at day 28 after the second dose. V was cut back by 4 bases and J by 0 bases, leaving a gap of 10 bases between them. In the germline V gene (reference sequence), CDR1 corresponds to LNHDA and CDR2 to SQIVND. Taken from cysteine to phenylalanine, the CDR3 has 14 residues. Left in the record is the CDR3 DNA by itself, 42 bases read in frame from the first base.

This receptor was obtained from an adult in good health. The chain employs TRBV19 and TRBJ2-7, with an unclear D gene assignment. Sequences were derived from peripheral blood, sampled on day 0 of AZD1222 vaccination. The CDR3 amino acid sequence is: CASSTAITSYEQYF. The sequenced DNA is TGTGCCAGTAGTACGGCCATTACCTCCTACGAGCAGTACTTC.